These 17 T cell receptor beta chains were sequenced from one sample in a study of CD8 T cells in ankylosing spondylitis. These receptors have no identified antigens. TCRdb ran MiXCR on the 5' RACE reads and lists one entry per CDR3 protein. The repertoire holds some 140,000 distinct CDR3 sequences, more than 15% seen once, with roughly 30% in the top ten. The study, taken as a whole, reports: Made up of fewer than 10 highly homologous variants, a TCR beta motif appeared characteristic of ankylosing spondylitis blood.

Sequenced sample: blood, either unsorted or a sorted T cell fraction (not recorded which). The source is a male donor with ankylosing spondylitis.

This clonotype was picked up a small number of times. The chain carries TRBV12-3 or TRBV12-4 and TRBJ1-4, with D uncertain. This CDR3 has 12 amino acids. The germline V and J ends were trimmed by 5 bases and 14 bases, with 15 bases remaining between them. The DNA of the CDR3 is TGTGCCAGCAGTCATGAGGGCTTACCCCTGTTTTTT. Protein product: CASSHEGLPLFF.

This clonotype was observed a handful of times. The chain has TRBV11-2 and TRBJ2-1, with D unclear. The CDR3 is 11 residues long. The V gene lost 8 bases and the J gene lost 9 bases, with 11 bases spanning the gap. Germline assignment: CDR1 SGHAT and CDR2 FQNNGV. CDR3 residues: CASLRGLEQFF. The CDR3 coding sequence is TGTGCCAGCCTCCGAGGTCTTGAGCAGTTCTTC.

Regarding this clonotype: This may arise from a read error, as a much more abundant clone is one base away. The rearrangement uses TRBV10-3 and TRBJ2-5; no reliable D call. The CDR3 totals 12 residues. Trimming removed 4 bases at V and 5 bases at J, with 8 bases between. Germline assignment: CDR1 ENHRY and CDR2 SYGVKD. CDR3 loop: CAISVASETQYF. The CDR3, as DNA: TGTGCCATCAGTGTGGCCAGCGAGACCCAGTACTTC.

This clonotype showed up just a few times. V usage is TRBV4-3 and J usage is TRBJ2-5; D remains unclear. V was shortened by 4 bases and J by 4 bases, with 19 bases between the two germline ends. The CDR3 extends over 16 amino acids. Germline V gives CDR1 LGHNA, CDR2 YSLEER. CDR3 loop: CASSPAAHQDLETQYF. Here the CDR3 DNA reads TGCGCCAGCAGCCCAGCAGCGCACCAGGACCTAGAGACCCAGTACTTC.

This clonotype has a handful of counts. The rearrangement uses TRBV21-1 and TRBJ2-2; the table gives TRBD1 as D, unverified against the DNA. TRBV21-1 represents a pseudogene. The CDR3 contains 14 residues. The CDR3 loop reads CASNNGKGTGELFF. In DNA, the CDR3 is TGTGCCAGCAACAACGGAAAGGGAACCGGGGAGCTGTTTTTT.

This chain joins TRBV29-1 and TRBJ2-3; D could derive from TRBD1 or TRBD2 (6 bases each). V shed 1 base and J shed 0 bases, with 14 bases lying between them. This CDR3 is built from 16 residues. In germline, CDR1 is SQVTM, CDR2 ANQGSEA. CDR3 bases: TGCAGCGTTGAAGGGCGGGACAAACAAAGCACAGATACGCAGTATTTT. Amino acid sequence: CSVEGRDKQSTDTQYF.

The chain combines TRBV11-3 with TRBJ2-7; 7 positions match TRBD2. The V gene's germline CDR1 is SGHNT and CDR2 YENEEA. The CDR3 spans 16 residues. The trim removed 1 base at V and 5 bases at J, leaving 11 bases unmatched. The CDR3 nucleotides read TGTGCCAGCAGCTTAGGAGGACCCGGGAGGTTCCACGAGCAGTACTTC. This translates into CASSLGGPGRFHEQYF.

In this sample, this clonotype turned up a few times. One end of the junction does not line up with germline, which may come from a read error. The gene calls are TRBV12-3 or TRBV12-4 and TRBJ1-1, with TRBD1 as a possible D gene (6 bases). CDR3 length: 14 amino acids. Here the CDR3 DNA reads TGTGCCAGCACTTTAGTACAGGGCACTTATGAAGCTTTCTTT. Translation: CASTLVQGTYEAFF.

CDR3 sequence (DNA): TGTGCTAGTGCCGGGGGAAAAGAGACCCAGTACTTC. This translates into CASAGGKETQYF. The rearrangement uses TRBV12-5 and TRBJ2-5, with D tentatively TRBD2 (6 bases). This CDR3 is 12 amino acids long. CDR1 is LGHNT and CDR2 is FRNRAP in the germline V gene. V dropped 7 bases and J dropped 3 bases, with 9 bases sitting between them.

This chain's CDR3 is CSVEDKHEQFF. The CDR3, as DNA: TGCAGCGTTGAAGACAAGCATGAGCAGTTCTTC. The gene calls are TRBV29-1 and TRBJ2-1; D gene ambiguous. This CDR3 has 11 amino acids. Looked up from germline, CDR1 is SQVTM and CDR2 is ANQGSEA. V lost 0 bases to trimming and J lost 8 bases, with 5 bases between them.

The genes are TRBV11-2 and TRBJ2-1; perhaps TRBD2 as D (6 bases). The CDR3 runs 18 residues. With 5 bases removed from V and 0 bases from J, the gap between germline ends came to 20 bases. CDR1 is SGHAT and CDR2 is FQNNGV in the germline V gene. CDR3 amino acids: CASSLRGSGSSSYNEQFF. CDR3 coding DNA: TGTGCCAGCAGCCTACGGGGGTCAGGGTCGAGCTCCTACAATGAGCAGTTCTTC.

In this sample, this clonotype turned up a few times. The J gene is TRBJ2-7, the V gene TRBV29-1; the D gene is possibly TRBD1 (6 bases). V dropped 6 bases and J dropped 0 bases, with 9 bases sitting between them. The V gene's germline CDR1 is SQVTM and CDR2 ANQGSEA. This CDR3 has 12 amino acids. The CDR3 region is CSVEDSSYEQYF. The DNA of the CDR3 is TGCAGCGTAGAGGACAGCTCCTACGAGCAGTACTTC.

The chain has TRBV2 and TRBJ1-4; D is unresolved. Germline CDR1 reads SNHLY; CDR2 reads FYNNEI. Trimming left V 4 bases short and J 8 bases short, with 2 bases between. CDR3 size: 10 residues. The CDR3 region has the DNA TGTGCCAGCAGTGGGGAAAAACTGTTTTTT. This gives the protein CASSGEKLFF.

This clonotype was seen a few times. The chain uses TRBV12-3 or TRBV12-4 and TRBJ2-3; 8 bases line up with TRBD2. This CDR3 has 17 amino acids. V trimming: 4 bases; J trimming: 0 bases; junction bases outside the gene matches: 9. The CDR3 reads CASSSAAGAASTDTQYF. CDR3 coding DNA: TGTGCCAGCAGTTCAGCAGCGGGAGCAGCTAGCACAGATACGCAGTATTTT.

The chain links TRBV7-9 to TRBJ2-7; D is uncertain. The CDR3 length is 14 residues. The germline gives CDR1 SEHNR, CDR2 FQNEAQ (reference sequence). The V gene lost 2 bases and the J gene lost 0 bases, with 8 bases spanning the gap. The CDR3 bases are TGTGCCAGCAGCTTACCTCTCAGCTCCTACGAGCAGTACTTC. Translated: CASSLPLSSYEQYF.

This clonotype was counted a few times. This chain joins TRBV16 and TRBJ1-1, with D perhaps matching TRBD1 (5 bases). Germline V gene data show CDR1 as KGHSY and CDR2 as FQNENV. V shed 5 bases and J shed 3 bases, with 19 bases lying between them. CDR3 length: 16 residues. The CDR3: CASSTNLQGWDTEAFF. CDR3 DNA sequence: TGTGCCAGCAGCACTAACCTTCAGGGCTGGGACACTGAAGCTTTCTTT.

This clonotype was picked up many times. This chain uses TRBV11-3 with TRBJ2-7; D unresolved. The CDR3 is 14 amino acids. The V gene lost 5 bases and the J gene lost 2 bases, with 13 bases spanning the gap. CDR1 is SGHNT and CDR2 is YENEEA in the germline V gene. CDR3 in DNA: TGTGCCAGCAGCCCTACGCCAGCCACCTACGAGCAGTACTTC. Translating gives CASSPTPATYEQYF. Full variable domain (rest looked up from reference TRBV11-3 and TRBJ2-7): EAGVVQSPRYKIIEKKQPVAFWCNPISGHNTLYWYLQNLGQGPELLIRYENEEAVDDSQLPKDRFSAERLKGVDSTLKIQPAELGDSAVYLCASSPTPATYEQYFGPGTRLTVT.